The 4 T cell receptor beta chains reported below all come from one sample, sequenced in a study of cytomegalovirus exposure and HLA in healthy donors. The PCR contained 60 Vbeta and 13 Jbeta primers. Produced via immunoSEQ multiplex PCR; TCRdb's table is partial and in-frame only. The sample lists roughly 170,000 clones, about 68% occurring once. Material for sequencing was PBMCs. The receptors originated from a female donor in good health and CMV-seronegative.

The chain recombines TRBV19 with TRBJ1-3; TRBD1 aligns across 7 bases. The CDR3 runs to 16 residues. Germline V lookup: CDR1 LNHDA, CDR2 SQIVND (reference sequence). Trimming at V came to 3 bases and at J to 0 bases, leaving 5 bases not matched to a gene. The CDR3 DNA reads as TGTGCCAGTAGTATGGACAGGCGAGGCTCTGGAAACACCATATATTTT. It is translated as CASSMDRRGSGNTIYF.

The chain carries TRBV28 and TRBJ2-1; TRBD2 matches 8 bases. Per germline, CDR1 MDHEN and CDR2 SYDVKM. The ends lost 2 bases at V and 2 bases at J; junction bases unmatched: 2. This CDR3 is built from 15 residues. CDR3 in DNA: TGTGCCAGCAGTTTAGTAGCGGGACCCTACAATGAGCAGTTCTTC. It is translated as CASSLVAGPYNEQFF.

The table lists this clone with a count of one. This chain links TRBV9 with TRBJ2-7; 10 nucleotides match TRBD2. CDR1 is SGDLS and CDR2 is YYNGEE in the germline V gene. This CDR3 region has 15 residues. V shed 3 bases, J shed 7 bases, and the junction held 10 bases outside the gene matches. Here the CDR3 DNA reads TGTGCCAGCAGCGGAGGGACTAGCGCCCGGGGGGAGCAGTACTTC. Translating gives CASSGGTSARGEQYF. The variable domain in full, completed from reference TRBV9 and TRBJ2-7, reads DSGVTQTPKHLITATGQRVTLRCSPRSGDLSVYWYQQSLDQGLQFLIQYYNGEERAKGNILERFSAQQFPDLHSELNLSSLELGDSALYFCASSGGTSARGEQYFGPGTRLTVT.

This chain uses TRBV4-3 with TRBJ2-3; no definite D call. Germline loops: CDR1 LGHNA, CDR2 YSLEER. Trimming cost V 4 bases and J 4 bases, with 15 bases left between them. The CDR3 runs to 15 residues. The CDR3 sequence is CASSPVAERADTQYF. The CDR3 nucleotides read TGCGCCAGCAGCCCCGTGGCGGAACGGGCAGATACGCAGTATTTT.